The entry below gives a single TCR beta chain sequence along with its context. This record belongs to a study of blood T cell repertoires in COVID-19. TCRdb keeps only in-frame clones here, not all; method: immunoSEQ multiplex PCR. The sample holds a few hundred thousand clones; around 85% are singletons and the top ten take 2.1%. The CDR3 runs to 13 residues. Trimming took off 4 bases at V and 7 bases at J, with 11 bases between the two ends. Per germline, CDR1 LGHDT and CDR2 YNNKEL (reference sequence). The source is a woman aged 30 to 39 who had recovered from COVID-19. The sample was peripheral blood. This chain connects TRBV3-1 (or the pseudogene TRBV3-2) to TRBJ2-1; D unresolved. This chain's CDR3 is CASSPNSENEQFF. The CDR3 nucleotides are TGTGCCAGCAGCCCTAACTCCGAAAATGAGCAGTTCTTC.